The clone carrying this T cell receptor (beta chain) was detected many times. Each CDR3 protein gets one entry after TCRdb re-called the 5' RACE reads with MiXCR. Here the sample spans about 300,000 distinct CDR3 sequences, around a tenth being singletons. This record belongs to a study of CD8 T cells in ankylosing spondylitis. V lost 5 bases to trimming and J lost 2 bases, with 16 bases between them. Germline CDR1 reads SEHNR; CDR2 reads FQNEAQ (reference sequence). The CDR3 extends over 16 amino acids. This TCR derives from a female donor with ankylosing spondylitis or in good health (not recorded which). The chain links TRBV7-9 to TRBJ1-3, with D maybe TRBD1 (6 bases). What was sequenced was blood, either unsorted or a sorted T cell fraction (not recorded which). CDR3 in amino acids: CASSLKQGLTGNTIYF. For the CDR3, the DNA is TGTGCCAGCAGCCTGAAACAGGGATTGACTGGAAACACCATATATTTT.